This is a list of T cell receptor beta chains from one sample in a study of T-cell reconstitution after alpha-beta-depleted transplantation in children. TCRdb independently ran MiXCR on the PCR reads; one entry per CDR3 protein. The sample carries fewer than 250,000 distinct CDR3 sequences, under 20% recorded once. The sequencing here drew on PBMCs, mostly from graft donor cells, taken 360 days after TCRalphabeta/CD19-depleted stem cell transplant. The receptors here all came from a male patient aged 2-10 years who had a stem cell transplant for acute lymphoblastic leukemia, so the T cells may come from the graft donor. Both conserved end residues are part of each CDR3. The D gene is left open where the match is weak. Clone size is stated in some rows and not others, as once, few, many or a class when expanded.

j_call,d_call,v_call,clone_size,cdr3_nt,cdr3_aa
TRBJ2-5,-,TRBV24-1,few,TGTGCCACCAGTAAACAGGATCAAGAGACCCAGTACTTC,CATSKQDQETQYF
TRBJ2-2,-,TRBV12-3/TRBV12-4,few,TGTGCCAGCGGAGGGAACACCGGGGAGCTGTTTTTT,CASGGNTGELFF
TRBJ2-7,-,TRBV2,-,TGTGCCAGCAGTGGGGCTTCCTACGAGCAGTACTTC,CASSGASYEQYF
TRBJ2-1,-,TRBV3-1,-,TGTACCAGCAGCGTATACCAACGGGGACTTAGCTCCTACAATGAGCAGTTCTTC,CTSSVYQRGLSSYNEQFF
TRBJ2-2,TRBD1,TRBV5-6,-,TGTGCCAGCAGCTCGAGGGGACAGGGGGCTCGGGAGCTGTTTTTT,CASSSRGQGARELFF
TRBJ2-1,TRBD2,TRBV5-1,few,TGCGCCAGCAGCGATAGCGGGGGGCCCTACAATGAGCAGTTCTTC,CASSDSGGPYNEQFF
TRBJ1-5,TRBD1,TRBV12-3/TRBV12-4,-,TGTGCCAGCAGAGCCGGGACAGGTTTTAGCAATCAGCCCCAGCATTTT,CASRAGTGFSNQPQHF
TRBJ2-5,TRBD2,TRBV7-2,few,TGTGCCAGCAGCCCCGCCTTTGCGGGAGTGGGAGAGACCCAGTACTTC,CASSPAFAGVGETQYF
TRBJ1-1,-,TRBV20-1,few,TGCAGTGCTGTCGACGGGCGGGCTTTCTTT,CSAVDGRAFF
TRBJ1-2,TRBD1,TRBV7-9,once,TGTGCCAGCAGCCCCCAGACAGGGGAGTCGGGCTACACCTTC,CASSPQTGESGYTF
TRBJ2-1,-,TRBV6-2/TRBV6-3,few,TGTGCCAGCAGTTACGATTCACTCTACAATGAGCAGTTCTTC,CASSYDSLYNEQFF